This T cell receptor (beta chain) originates from a study of cytomegalovirus exposure and HLA in healthy donors. PCR primers comprised 60 Vbeta and 13 Jbeta primers. Data came from immunoSEQ multiplex PCR; TCRdb stores just in-frame clones and leaves some out. This sample has about 130,000 clones; more than 65% occur once, and the top ten carry under 3%. This CDR3 contains 15 residues. The junction had 11 bases not matched to a gene; V was cut back by 4 bases and J by 7 bases. Per germline, CDR1 SGHRS and CDR2 YFSETQ. The chain employs TRBV5-1 and TRBJ2-7, with TRBD1 identical over 10 bases. This clonotype was obtained from a woman under 30 in good health and CMV-seropositive. The sample taken for sequencing was PBMCs. For the CDR3, the DNA is TGCGCCAGCAGCCTCATGGGACAGGGGCCTGGAGAGCAGTACTTC. This encodes CASSLMGQGPGEQYF.